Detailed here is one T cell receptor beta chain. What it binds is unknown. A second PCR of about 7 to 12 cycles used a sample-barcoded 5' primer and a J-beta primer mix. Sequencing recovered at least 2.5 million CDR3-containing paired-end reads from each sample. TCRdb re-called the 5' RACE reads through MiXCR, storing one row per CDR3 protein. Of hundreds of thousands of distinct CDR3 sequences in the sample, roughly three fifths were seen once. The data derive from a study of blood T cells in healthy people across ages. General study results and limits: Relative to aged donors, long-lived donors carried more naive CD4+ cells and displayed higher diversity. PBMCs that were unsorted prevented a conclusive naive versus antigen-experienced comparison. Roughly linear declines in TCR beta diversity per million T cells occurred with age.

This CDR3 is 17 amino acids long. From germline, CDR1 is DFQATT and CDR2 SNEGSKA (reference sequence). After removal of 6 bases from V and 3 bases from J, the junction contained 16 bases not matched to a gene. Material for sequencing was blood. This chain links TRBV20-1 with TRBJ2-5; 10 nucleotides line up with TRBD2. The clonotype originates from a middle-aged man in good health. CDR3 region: CSATGASGRIFEETQYF. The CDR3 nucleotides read TGCAGTGCAACAGGGGCTAGCGGGAGAATCTTTGAAGAGACCCAGTACTTC.